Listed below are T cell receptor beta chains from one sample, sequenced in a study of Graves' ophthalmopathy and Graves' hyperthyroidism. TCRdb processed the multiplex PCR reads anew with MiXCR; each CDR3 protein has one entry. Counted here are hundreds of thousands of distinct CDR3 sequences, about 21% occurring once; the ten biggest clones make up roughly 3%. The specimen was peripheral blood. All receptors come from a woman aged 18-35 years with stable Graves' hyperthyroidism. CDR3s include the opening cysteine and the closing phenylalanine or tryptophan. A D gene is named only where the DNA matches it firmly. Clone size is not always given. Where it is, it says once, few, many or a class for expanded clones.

CDR3 DNA: TGTGCCAGCAGCCTAAACTACCAAGAGACCCAGTACTTC
CDR3 protein: CASSLNYQETQYF
clone size: few
D gene: -
J gene: TRBJ2-5
V gene: TRBV6-2/TRBV6-3

CDR3 DNA: TGTGCCAGCACCCGAGGCTGGGACTCCTACGAGCAGTACTTC
CDR3 protein: CASTRGWDSYEQYF
clone size: -
D gene: -
J gene: TRBJ2-7
V gene: TRBV3-1

CDR3 DNA: TGTGCCAGCACCGGGATAGCCAGGGCAACTACTGAAGCTTTCTTT
CDR3 protein: CASTGIARATTEAFF
clone size: -
D gene: -
J gene: TRBJ1-1
V gene: TRBV5-6

CDR3 DNA: TGCAGTGCTGGAAAGTTGGGGACAGAAGTTGGCACTGAAGCTTTCTTT
CDR3 protein: CSAGKLGTEVGTEAFF
clone size: once
D gene: TRBD1
J gene: TRBJ1-1
V gene: TRBV20-1

CDR3 DNA: TGTGCCAGCAGTTCGCCGGGACGGCCGAACACTGAAGCTTTCTTT
CDR3 protein: CASSSPGRPNTEAFF
clone size: many
D gene: -
J gene: TRBJ1-1
V gene: TRBV12-3/TRBV12-4

CDR3 DNA: TGTGCCAGCAACAACAGACTAGCGGGATTTGAGACCCAGTACTTC
CDR3 protein: CASNNRLAGFETQYF
clone size: many
D gene: TRBD2
J gene: TRBJ2-5
V gene: TRBV6-1

CDR3 DNA: TGTGCCTGGAGCCGGGACAGGTTCACCCAGGGGGATTCACCCCTCCACTTT
CDR3 protein: CAWSRDRFTQGDSPLHF
clone size: -
D gene: TRBD1
J gene: TRBJ1-6
V gene: TRBV30

CDR3 DNA: TGCAGTGCTAGAGATTGGGGTAGGAACATTCAGTACTTC
CDR3 protein: CSARDWGRNIQYF
clone size: many
D gene: -
J gene: TRBJ2-4
V gene: TRBV20-1

CDR3 DNA: TGTGCCAGCAGGCTTCAGGGGCGAGGAACCCAGTACTTC
CDR3 protein: CASRLQGRGTQYF
clone size: many
D gene: -
J gene: TRBJ2-5
V gene: TRBV3-1

CDR3 DNA: TGCAGCGCTGCGAGTACGGACTTCATTAACTATGGCTACACCTTC
CDR3 protein: CSAASTDFINYGYTF
clone size: many
D gene: -
J gene: TRBJ1-2
V gene: TRBV29-1

CDR3 DNA: TGTGCCAGCAGTTTCGCCAGGAACGGCTACGGCTACACCTTC
CDR3 protein: CASSFARNGYGYTF
clone size: many
D gene: -
J gene: TRBJ1-2
V gene: TRBV12-3/TRBV12-4

CDR3 DNA: TGTGCCAGCACCAACGACAGGGTCGGGACTGAAGCTTTCTTT
CDR3 protein: CASTNDRVGTEAFF
clone size: -
D gene: TRBD1
J gene: TRBJ1-1
V gene: TRBV6-1

CDR3 DNA: TGCAGTGCCATAGGACGGTCCTACGAGCAGTACTTC
CDR3 protein: CSAIGRSYEQYF
clone size: many
D gene: -
J gene: TRBJ2-7
V gene: TRBV20-1

CDR3 DNA: TGTGCCAGCAGCTCTCGACAGGGGGCCTCCTACGAGCAGTACTTC
CDR3 protein: CASSSRQGASYEQYF
clone size: many
D gene: TRBD1
J gene: TRBJ2-7
V gene: TRBV11-2

CDR3 DNA: TGCGCCAGCAGCCAAGGGTCCGGGACTAGGTCTCAGTACTTC
CDR3 protein: CASSQGSGTRSQYF
clone size: many
D gene: TRBD2
J gene: TRBJ2-5
V gene: TRBV4-1

CDR3 DNA: TGTGCCTGGAGTGATGGGGGGCCAGTCGGGGAGACCCAGTACTTC
CDR3 protein: CAWSDGGPVGETQYF
clone size: -
D gene: -
J gene: TRBJ2-5
V gene: TRBV30